This T cell receptor beta chain comes out of a study of T cells in Graves' hyperthyroidism and ophthalmopathy. Researchers barred patients who had uncontrolled infection, other autoimmune disease, pregnancy or lactation. This CDR3 region has 16 residues. Germline V lookup: CDR1 DFQATT, CDR2 SNEGSKA (reference sequence). V lost 0 bases and J 4 bases, leaving 18 bases between the germline ends. Regions amplified from RNA transcripts were the TCR beta CDR3 regions. The primer set for the first-round RT-PCR of the TCR CDR3 was HTBI. TCRdb analysed the multiplex PCR reads with MiXCR anew, one entry per CDR3 protein. Among hundreds of thousands of distinct CDR3 sequences listed, approximately 40% were seen once.

The sequencing input was blood. The origin of this receptor is a man between 18 and 35 years old with Graves' hyperthyroidism. The chain is built from TRBV20-1 and TRBJ2-5; D perhaps matches TRBD2 (6 bases). The CDR3 region has the DNA TGCAGTGCTAGAGAGAGTCCTGGGACTGAGAGAGAGACCCAGTACTTC. As protein: CSARESPGTERETQYF.